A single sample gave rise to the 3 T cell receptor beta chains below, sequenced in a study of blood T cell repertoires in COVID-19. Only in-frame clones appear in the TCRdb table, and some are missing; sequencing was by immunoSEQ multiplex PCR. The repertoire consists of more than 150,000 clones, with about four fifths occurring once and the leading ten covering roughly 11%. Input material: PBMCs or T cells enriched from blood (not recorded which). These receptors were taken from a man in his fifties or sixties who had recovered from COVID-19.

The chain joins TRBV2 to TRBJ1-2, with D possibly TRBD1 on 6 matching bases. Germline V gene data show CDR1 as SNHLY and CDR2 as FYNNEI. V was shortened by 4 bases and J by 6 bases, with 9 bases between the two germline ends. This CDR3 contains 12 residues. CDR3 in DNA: TGTGCCAGCAGTGGGGAGGGGGATGGCTACACCTTC. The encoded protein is CASSGEGDGYTF.

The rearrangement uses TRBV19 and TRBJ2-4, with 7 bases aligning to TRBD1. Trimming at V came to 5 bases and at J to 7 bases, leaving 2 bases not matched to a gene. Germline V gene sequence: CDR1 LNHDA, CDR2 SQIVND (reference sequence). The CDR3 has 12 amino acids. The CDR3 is CASSPTGNIQYF. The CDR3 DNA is TGTGCCAGTAGTCCGACAGGGAACATTCAGTACTTC.

The CDR3 spells CASSLWLEGATNEKLFF. The CDR3 DNA is TGCGCCAGCAGCCTTTGGCTTGAGGGTGCAACTAATGAAAAACTGTTTTTT. The genes are TRBV4-1 and TRBJ1-4; no clear D. CDR3 length equals 17 residues. Germline CDR1 and CDR2: MGHRA and YSYEKL. Trimming stripped 4 bases from V and 0 bases from J, with 15 bases between.